Following are 21 T cell receptor beta chains from one sample sequenced in a study of CD4 T cells in relation to SARS-CoV-2 and coronaviruses. Before the COVID-19 pandemic, during about 2010-2019, CD4+ T cells were taken from unexposed donors. Isolation of CD4+ T cells took place after about 9 days in culture. Here immunoSEQ multiplex PCR was the method, and the copy in TCRdb shows in-frame clones only, minus some. The repertoire has about 29,000 clones, around 78% of them found once; the top ten carry 20% to 25%. For these TCRs, the target antigens are not known. The sequenced sample was CD4+ T cells from PBMCs, cultured in vitro. These receptors were obtained from a human donor in good health.

The gene calls are TRBV29-1 and TRBJ1-1, with TRBD1 identical over 8 bases. In germline, CDR1 is SQVTM, CDR2 ANQGSEA. V trimming: 3 bases; J trimming: 1 base; junction bases outside the gene matches: 4. The CDR3 extends over 14 amino acids. Here the CDR3 DNA reads TGCAGCGTTGATCCAACAGGGGGGAACACTGAAGCTTTCTTT. Its translation is CSVDPTGGNTEAFF. Full variable domain (rest looked up from reference TRBV29-1 and TRBJ1-1): SAVISQKPSRDICQRGTSLTIQCQVDSQVTMMFWYRQQPGQSLTLIATANQGSEATYESGFVIDKFPISRPNLTFSTLTVSNMSPEDSSIYLCSVDPTGGNTEAFFGQGTRLTVV.

The chain carries TRBV7-9 and TRBJ2-5; possibly TRBD2 for D (7 bases). The V and J ends lost 8 bases and 1 base respectively, with 17 bases between them. The V gene's germline CDR1 is SEHNR and CDR2 FQNEAQ (reference sequence). CDR3 length: 15 residues. CDR3 amino acids: CASSAGAAGQETQYF. CDR3 DNA sequence: TGTGCCAGCTCGGCGGGGGCCGCCGGCCAAGAGACCCAGTACTTC.

The chain is built from TRBV10-3 and TRBJ2-7; D is uncertain. There are 12 residues in the CDR3. Per germline, CDR1 ENHRY and CDR2 SYGVKD. V lost 8 bases and J 3 bases, leaving 11 bases between the germline ends. The CDR3 sequence: CAIGELFYEQYF. In nucleotides, the CDR3 is TGTGCCATCGGGGAACTGTTCTACGAGCAGTACTTC.

A word on this clone: At one of its ends the junction is not consistent with the germline gene, which may arise from a read error. The chain recombines TRBV18 with TRBJ2-1; D call uncertain. CDR1 and CDR2 (germline): KGHSH, LQKENI. This CDR3 is built from 15 residues. The CDR3 reads CASSPPSEASNEQFF. The CDR3 nucleotides are TGTGCCAGCTCCCCACCCTCCGAGGCGTCCAATGAGCAGTTCTTC.

The rearrangement links TRBV6-6 to TRBJ2-1; D not resolved. This CDR3 contains 13 residues. Germline CDR1 reads MNHNY; CDR2 reads SVGAGI (reference sequence). V was cut by 7 bases and J by 6 bases, with 13 bases left in between. This chain's CDR3 is CASTIGRANEQFF. The DNA of the CDR3 is TGTGCCAGCACCATAGGACGAGCCAATGAGCAGTTCTTC.

V usage is TRBV11-2 and J usage is TRBJ2-1, with 8 bases lining up with TRBD2. The V segment lost 6 bases and the J segment 5 bases; nucleotides outside the gene matches: 6. Per the germline V gene, CDR1 is SGHAT and CDR2 is FQNNGV. CDR3 length equals 14 residues. The CDR3 bases are TGTGCCAGCAGGAAATCGGGACTAGACAATGAGCAGTTCTTC. Translated, it gives CASRKSGLDNEQFF.

The chain links TRBV3-1 (or the pseudogene TRBV3-2) to TRBJ2-7; 10 nucleotides match TRBD1. Looked up from germline, CDR1 is LGHDT and CDR2 is YNNKEL (reference sequence). J was trimmed by 9 bases and V by 1 base; bases with no gene match: 6. This CDR3 contains 14 residues. The CDR3 reads CASSQATGGAGQYF. CDR3 in DNA: TGTGCCAGCAGCCAAGCGACAGGGGGCGCCGGGCAGTACTTC.

The chain carries TRBV5-1 and TRBJ2-3; D unresolved. There are 15 residues in the CDR3. Germline V gene data show CDR1 as SGHRS and CDR2 as YFSETQ. With 2 bases removed from V and 0 bases from J, the gap between germline ends came to 10 bases. DNA of the CDR3: TGCGCCAGCAGCTTCGAAGAGCAAAGCACAGATACGCAGTATTTT. The encoded protein is CASSFEEQSTDTQYF.

The chain combines TRBV7-9 with TRBJ2-5; perhaps TRBD1 as D (6 bases). V gave up 5 bases and J gave up 4 bases, with 17 bases separating them. Germline CDR1 SEHNR, CDR2 FQNEAQ (reference sequence). The CDR3 covers 15 residues. Here the CDR3 DNA reads TGTGCCAGCAGCACCACGGACAGAAGAAGAGAGACCCAGTACTTC. Protein sequence: CASSTTDRRRETQYF.

The chain links TRBV7-2 to TRBJ2-1; weak D call: TRBD2 (5 bases). Germline CDR1 reads SGHTA; CDR2 reads FQGNSA. This CDR3 is 12 amino acids long. The V end was cut by 5 bases, the J end by 10 bases, with 12 bases between. The CDR3 coding sequence is TGTGCCAGCAGCACTGGACTCCTCGAGCAGTTCTTC. This translates into CASSTGLLEQFF.

This clone was seen a few times. The chain joins TRBV3-1 (or the pseudogene TRBV3-2) to TRBJ2-7, with 14 bases aligning to TRBD2. Germline CDR1 LGHDT, CDR2 YNNKEL (reference sequence). After removal of 4 bases from V and 4 bases from J, the junction contained 9 bases not matched to a gene. This CDR3 has 17 residues. The chain's CDR3 is CASSLPPTSGRAYEQYF. CDR3 bases: TGTGCCAGCAGCCTACCCCCGACTAGCGGGAGGGCATACGAGCAGTACTTC.

The J gene is TRBJ2-7, the V gene TRBV25-1, with TRBD1 as a possible D gene (6 bases). Trimming stripped 4 bases from V and 5 bases from J, with 15 bases between. The CDR3 is 14 amino acids. Per germline, CDR1 MGHDK and CDR2 SYGVNS. CDR3 sequence reads: CASSGTDWAHEQYF. CDR3 nucleotide sequence: TGTGCCAGCAGTGGGACAGATTGGGCCCACGAGCAGTACTTC.

The V call is TRBV9, the J call TRBJ2-2, with a weak D call TRBD2 (5 bases). From germline, CDR1 is SGDLS and CDR2 YYNGEE. With 4 bases removed from V and 4 bases from J, the gap between germline ends came to 14 bases. The CDR3 has 15 residues. Written as DNA, the CDR3 is TGTGCCAGCAGCCCCAGTGAGGGCCGCACCGGGGAGCTGTTTTTT. The encoded protein is CASSPSEGRTGELFF.

V is TRBV25-1 and J is TRBJ2-7, with D maybe TRBD1 (6 bases). The CDR3 sequence is 14 residues long. Germline V gene data show CDR1 as MGHDK and CDR2 as SYGVNS. Trimming left V 4 bases short and J 5 bases short, with 15 bases between. The chain's CDR3 is CASSGFTTGNEQYF. CDR3 coding DNA: TGTGCCAGCAGTGGGTTTACAACAGGGAACGAGCAGTACTTC.

CDR3 in DNA: TGTGCCAGCAGTTTCGTCGGCACAGATACGCAGTATTTT. Its protein is CASSFVGTDTQYF. The chain employs TRBV12-3 or TRBV12-4 and TRBJ2-3, with D hard to call. There are 13 residues in the CDR3. V was pared by 3 bases and J by 1 base, with 5 bases between.

The V gene is TRBV6-4, the J gene TRBJ2-1; TRBD2 matches 9 bases. Germline CDR1 MRHNA, CDR2 SNTAGT. The CDR3 spans 16 residues. J lost 9 bases, V lost 6 bases, and 15 bases had no gene match. The CDR3 protein is CASSANARLAAGEQFF. CDR3 bases: TGTGCCAGCAGCGCGAATGCCAGACTAGCGGCAGGTGAGCAGTTCTTC.

This chain connects TRBV5-1 to TRBJ1-3; weak D call: TRBD1 (6 bases). Germline CDR1 is SGHRS and CDR2 is YFSETQ. V lost 2 bases to trimming and J lost 6 bases, with 21 bases between them. The CDR3 contains 17 residues. CDR3 DNA sequence: TGCGCCAGCAGCTTAAACCCAGGGGCAGGCACCCTAAACACCATATATTTT. Protein: CASSLNPGAGTLNTIYF.

CDR3 bases: TGTGCCAGCAGCTTAGCGTCTTTACAGACCTCTGGAAACACCATATATTTT. It codes for CASSLASLQTSGNTIYF. The rearrangement joins TRBV7-6 to TRBJ1-3; D is unclear. The V end was cut by 0 bases, the J end by 0 bases, with 12 bases between. CDR1 and CDR2 from the germline V gene are SGHVS and FNYEAQ. The CDR3 totals 17 residues.

The chain couples TRBV19 to TRBJ2-7, with unresolved D. This CDR3 region has 13 residues. Looked up from germline, CDR1 is LNHDA and CDR2 is SQIVND (reference sequence). The V and J ends lost 5 bases and 2 bases respectively, with 10 bases between them. Written as DNA, the CDR3 is TGTGCCAGTAGTTTTGACGTTACCTACGAGCAGTACTTC. Its translation is CASSFDVTYEQYF.

The chain combines TRBV11-2 with TRBJ2-2; unclear D gene. The V end lost 2 bases, the J end lost 6 bases, and 4 bases lay between the germline ends. The CDR3 consists of 12 residues. CDR1 and CDR2 (germline): SGHAT, FQNNGV. The chain's CDR3 is CASSLQPGELFF. DNA of the CDR3: TGTGCCAGCAGCTTACAGCCCGGGGAGCTGTTTTTT.

The V call is TRBV19, the J call TRBJ2-5, with 9 bases identical to TRBD2. CDR3 size: 15 residues. Germline-derived CDR1 and CDR2 are LNHDA and SQIVND (reference sequence). Trimming took 8 bases from V and 3 from J; bases not matched to a gene: 10. The CDR3 here is CASRKTSGMEETQYF. DNA of the CDR3: TGTGCCAGTCGGAAGACTAGCGGAATGGAAGAGACCCAGTACTTC.